This is a list of T cell receptor beta chains from one sample in a study of cytomegalovirus exposure and HLA in healthy donors. Sequenced by immunoSEQ multiplex PCR; TCRdb stores in-frame clones only, minus some. In the table there are roughly 150,000 clones, 70% to 90% of which are singletons. The sequencing input was PBMCs. These receptors all come from a man aged 30-40 years in good health and CMV-seropositive. Both conserved end residues are trimmed from each CDR3. Each record gives: V gene, CDR3 protein.

TRBV28 | ASSAQGYSNQPQH
TRBV10-1 | ASSEIPGQGEWEQY
TRBV27 | ASRGSSYEQY
TRBV27 | ASSVRDSNQPQH
TRBV6-4 | ASSDSTGGFSGYT
TRBV7-2 | ATTPGTGYQETQY
TRBV15 | ATSRAVNHYDSTIY
TRBV7-7 | ASTLSETSETQY
TRBV9 | ASSPRERGPYTGELF
TRBV19 | ASSIPGGNQPQH
TRBV25-1 | ASSERGTGGETQY
TRBV27 | ASCLGTGSGELF
TRBV9 | ASSVVGVAETQY
TRBV2 | ACLRGSTNTGELF
TRBV9 | ASSVGGDPTGELF
TRBV19 | ASSIGAGGNEQF
TRBV6-4 | ASSDWDRGSSNEQF
TRBV18 | ASYRDRNTEAF
TRBV6-5 | ASWRVLGGYGYT
TRBV9 | ASSGGTGNQPQH
TRBV2 | ASSLDRGRQPQH
TRBV5-4 | ASTSDLETQY
TRBV4-2 | ASSQQRGGQF
TRBV9 | ASSSRLNSGNTIY
TRBV5-3 | ARTLTGGALETQY
TRBV6-1 | ASTAGTGNYEQY
TRBV11-2 | ASSPGGAYNYNEQF
TRBV9 | ASRESGGANNEQF
TRBV5-6 | ASSLWPAARTGLQPQH
TRBV5-1 | ASSLGASGGRGEQY
TRBV27 | ASSFPGGESYT
TRBV6-5 | ASSLTIGSTIY
TRBV19 | ASSITSGGAGELF
TRBV10-2 | ASSESGAGGYNEQF
TRBV7-6 | ASRQGANTEAF
TRBV28 | ASRGQNYGYT
TRBV6-6 | ASTPTVYTGELF
TRBV30 | AWSGGDNRF
TRBV9 | ASSVASSGSGYT
TRBV27 | ASSLYPGRGGEKLF
TRBV30 | AWKGKGMNTGELF
TRBV11-2 | ASRDRGIKETQY
TRBV7-2 | ASSGGAGYNEQF
TRBV7-9 | ASIRGDPNYGYT
TRBV28 | ASRGQEDQPQH
TRBV9 | ASSVEAGGVEQY
TRBV2 | ASFRPSGGAETQY
TRBV4-3 | ASSHTTREETQY
TRBV15 | ATSRDRQGAPGYT
TRBV2 | ASTWDSQAGANVLT
TRBV14 | ASSRSGHLYEQY
TRBV27 | ASSLRQPYNSPLH
TRBV13 | ASSSGTLAISNSPLH
TRBV9 | ASSAQGGYT
TRBV19 | ASSRLAYSNQPQH
TRBV5-4 | ASSIDRVSANNEKLF
TRBV5-1 | ASSLSSGGLSYNEQF